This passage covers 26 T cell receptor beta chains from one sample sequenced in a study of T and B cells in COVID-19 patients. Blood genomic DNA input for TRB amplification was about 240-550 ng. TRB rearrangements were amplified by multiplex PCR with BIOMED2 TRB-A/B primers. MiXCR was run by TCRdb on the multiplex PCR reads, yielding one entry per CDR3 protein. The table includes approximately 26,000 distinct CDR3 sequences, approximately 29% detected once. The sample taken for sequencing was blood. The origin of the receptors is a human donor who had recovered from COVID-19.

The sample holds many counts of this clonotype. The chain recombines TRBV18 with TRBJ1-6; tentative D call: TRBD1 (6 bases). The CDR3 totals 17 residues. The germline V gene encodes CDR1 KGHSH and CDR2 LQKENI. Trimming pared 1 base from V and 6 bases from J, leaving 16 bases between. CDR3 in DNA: TGTGCCAGCTCACCACGGAGCCCCGGGACACCTAATTCACCCCTCCACTTT. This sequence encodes CASSPRSPGTPNSPLHF.

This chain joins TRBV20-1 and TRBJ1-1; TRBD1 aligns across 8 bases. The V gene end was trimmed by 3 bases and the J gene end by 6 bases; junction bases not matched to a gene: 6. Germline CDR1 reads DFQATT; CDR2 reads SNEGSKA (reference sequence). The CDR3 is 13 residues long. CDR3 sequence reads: CSASRDRFSEAFF. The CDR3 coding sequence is TGCAGTGCTAGCCGGGACAGGTTCTCTGAAGCTTTCTTT.

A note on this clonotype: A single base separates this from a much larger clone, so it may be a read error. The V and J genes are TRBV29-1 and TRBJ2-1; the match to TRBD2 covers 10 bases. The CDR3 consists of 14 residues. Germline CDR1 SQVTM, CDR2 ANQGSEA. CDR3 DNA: TGCAGCTCGGAGGGGACTAGCGCCCGCAATAAGCAGTTCTTC. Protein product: CSSEGTSARNKQFF.

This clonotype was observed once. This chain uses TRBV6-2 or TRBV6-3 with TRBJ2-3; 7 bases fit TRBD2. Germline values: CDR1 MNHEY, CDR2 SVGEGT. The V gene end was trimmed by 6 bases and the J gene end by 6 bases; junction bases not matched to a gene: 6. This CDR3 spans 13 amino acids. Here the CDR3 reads CASSPGGADTQYF. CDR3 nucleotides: TGTGCCAGCAGCCCGGGAGGAGCCGATACGCAGTATTTT.

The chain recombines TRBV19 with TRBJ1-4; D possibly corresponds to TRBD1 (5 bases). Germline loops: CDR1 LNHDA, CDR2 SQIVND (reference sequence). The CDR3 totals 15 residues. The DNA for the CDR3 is TGTGGCGCATCTGTAGGGGCAGGGACCGAAGAAAAACTGTTTTTT. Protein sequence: CGASVGAGTEEKLFF.

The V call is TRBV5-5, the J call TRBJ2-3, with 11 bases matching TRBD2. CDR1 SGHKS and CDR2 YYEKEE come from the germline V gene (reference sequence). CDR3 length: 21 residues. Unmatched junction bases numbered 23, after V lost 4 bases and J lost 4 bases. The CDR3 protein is CASSPWDGGLFSGRVADTQYF. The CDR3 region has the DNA TGTGCCAGCAGCCCCTGGGACGGAGGTCTTTTTAGCGGGAGGGTTGCAGATACGCAGTATTTT.

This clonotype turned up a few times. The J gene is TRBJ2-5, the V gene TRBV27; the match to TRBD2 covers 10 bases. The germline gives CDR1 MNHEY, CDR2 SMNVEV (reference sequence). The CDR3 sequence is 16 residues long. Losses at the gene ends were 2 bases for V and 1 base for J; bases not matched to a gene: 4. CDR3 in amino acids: CASSLGLADLQETQYF. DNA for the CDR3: TGTGCCAGCAGTTTAGGACTAGCGGATCTCCAAGAGACCCAGTACTTC.

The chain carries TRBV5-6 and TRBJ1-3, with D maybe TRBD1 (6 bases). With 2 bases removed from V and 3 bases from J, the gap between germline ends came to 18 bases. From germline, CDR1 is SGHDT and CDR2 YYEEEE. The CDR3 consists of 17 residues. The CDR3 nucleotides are TGTGCCAGCAGCTTAACAGCAGGGGCGGCGGATGGAAACACCATATATTTT. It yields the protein CASSLTAGAADGNTIYF.

CDR3 DNA: TGTGCCAGCAGCTCCCGCCCGTACTCTGGAAACACCATATATTTT. Its translation is CASSSRPYSGNTIYF. This chain joins TRBV11-2 and TRBJ1-3; D gene uncertain. The CDR3 covers 15 residues. The V gene's germline CDR1 is SGHAT and CDR2 FQNNGV. Trimming cost V 4 bases and J 0 bases, with 10 bases left between them.

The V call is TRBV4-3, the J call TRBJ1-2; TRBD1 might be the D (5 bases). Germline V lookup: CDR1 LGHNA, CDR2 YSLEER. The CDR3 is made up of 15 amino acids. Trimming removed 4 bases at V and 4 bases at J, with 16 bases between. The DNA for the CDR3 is TGCGCCAGCAGCCCCACCCCACAGGTTGGCTATGGCTACACCTTC. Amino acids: CASSPTPQVGYGYTF.

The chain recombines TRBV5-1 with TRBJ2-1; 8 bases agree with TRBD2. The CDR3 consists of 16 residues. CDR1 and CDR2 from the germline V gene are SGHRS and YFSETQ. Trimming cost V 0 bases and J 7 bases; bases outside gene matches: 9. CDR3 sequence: CASSLEVSGAVNEQFF. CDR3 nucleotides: TGCGCCAGCAGCTTGGAGGTTAGCGGGGCTGTGAATGAGCAGTTCTTC. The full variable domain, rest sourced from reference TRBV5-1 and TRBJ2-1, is KAGVTQTPRYLIKTRGQQVTLSCSPISGHRSVSWYQQTPGQGLQFLFEYFSETQRNKGNFPGRFSGRQFSNSRSEMNVSTLELGDSALYLCASSLEVSGAVNEQFFGPGTRLTVL.

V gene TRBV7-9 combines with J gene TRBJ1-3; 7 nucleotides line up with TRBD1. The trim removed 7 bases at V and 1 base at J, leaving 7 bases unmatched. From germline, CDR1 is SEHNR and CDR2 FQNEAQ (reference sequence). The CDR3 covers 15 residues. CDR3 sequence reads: CASTPGGMSGNTIYF. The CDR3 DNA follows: TGTGCCAGCACCCCAGGGGGGATGTCTGGAAACACCATATATTTT.

The DNA of the CDR3 is TGTGCCAGCAGACACAATCAGCCCCAGCATTTT. Translating gives CASRHNQPQHF. The rearrangement links TRBV6-5 to TRBJ1-5; D unresolved. Germline V gene data show CDR1 as MNHEY and CDR2 as SVGAGI. Trimming shortened V by 6 bases and J by 3 bases, and 3 bases separated the two germline ends. The CDR3 has 11 residues.

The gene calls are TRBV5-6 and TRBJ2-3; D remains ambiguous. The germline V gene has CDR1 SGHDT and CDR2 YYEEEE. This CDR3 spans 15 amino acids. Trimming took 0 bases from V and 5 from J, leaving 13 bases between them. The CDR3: CASSLELLGLDTQYF. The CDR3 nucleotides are TGTGCCAGCAGCTTGGAATTGCTAGGTTTAGATACGCAGTATTTT.

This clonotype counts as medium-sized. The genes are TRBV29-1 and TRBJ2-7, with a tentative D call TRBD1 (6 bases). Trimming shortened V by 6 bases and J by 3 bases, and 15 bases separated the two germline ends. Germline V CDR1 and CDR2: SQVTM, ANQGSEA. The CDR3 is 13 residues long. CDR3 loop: CSVARTASYEQYF. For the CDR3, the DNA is TGCAGCGTGGCCCGGACAGCTAGCTACGAGCAGTACTTC.

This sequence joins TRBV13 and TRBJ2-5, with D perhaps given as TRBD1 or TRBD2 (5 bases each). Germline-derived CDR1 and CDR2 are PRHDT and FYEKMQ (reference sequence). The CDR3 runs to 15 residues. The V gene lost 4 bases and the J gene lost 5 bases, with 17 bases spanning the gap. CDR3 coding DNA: TGTGCCAGCAGCTCGTCCCTCCAGGGACGGGAGACCCAGTACTTC. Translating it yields CASSSSLQGRETQYF.

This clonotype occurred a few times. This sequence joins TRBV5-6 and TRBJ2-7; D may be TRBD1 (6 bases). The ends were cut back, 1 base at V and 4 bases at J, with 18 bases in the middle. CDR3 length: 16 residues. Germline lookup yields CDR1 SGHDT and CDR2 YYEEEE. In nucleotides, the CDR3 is TGTGCCAGCAGCTTGTCCGCCAGGACAGAAATATACGAGCAGTACTTC. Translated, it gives CASSLSARTEIYEQYF.

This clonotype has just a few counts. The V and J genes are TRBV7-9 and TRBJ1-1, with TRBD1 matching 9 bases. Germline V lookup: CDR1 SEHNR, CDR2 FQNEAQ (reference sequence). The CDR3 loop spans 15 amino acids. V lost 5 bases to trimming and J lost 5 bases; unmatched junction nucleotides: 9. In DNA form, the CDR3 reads TGTGCCAGCAGCCAGTACGGGACAGGGCTTACTGAAGCTTTCTTT. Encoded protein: CASSQYGTGLTEAFF. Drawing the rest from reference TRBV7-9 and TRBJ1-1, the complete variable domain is DTGVSQNPRHKITKRGQNVTFRCDPISEHNRLYWYRQTLGQGPEFLTYFQNEAQLEKSRLLSDRFSAERPKGSFSTLEIQRTEQGDSAMYLCASSQYGTGLTEAFFGQGTRLTVV.

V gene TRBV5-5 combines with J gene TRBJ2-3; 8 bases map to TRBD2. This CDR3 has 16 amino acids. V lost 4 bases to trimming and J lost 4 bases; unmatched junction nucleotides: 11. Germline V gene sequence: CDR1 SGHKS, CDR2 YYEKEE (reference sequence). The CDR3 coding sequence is TGTGCCAGCAGCCGATTACCGAGCGGGAGTGCAGATACGCAGTATTTT. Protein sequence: CASSRLPSGSADTQYF. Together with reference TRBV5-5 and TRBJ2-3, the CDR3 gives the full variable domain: DAGVTQSPTHLIKTRGQQVTLRCSPISGHKSVSWYQQVLGQGPQFIFQYYEKEERGRGNFPDRFSARQFPNYSSELNVNALLLGDSALYLCASSRLPSGSADTQYFGPGTRLTVL.

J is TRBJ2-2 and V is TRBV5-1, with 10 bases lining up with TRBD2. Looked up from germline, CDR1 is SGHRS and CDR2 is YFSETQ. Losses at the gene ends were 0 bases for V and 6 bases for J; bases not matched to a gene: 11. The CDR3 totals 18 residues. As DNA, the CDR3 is TGCGCCAGCAGCTTGGATGTGGCACTAGCGGGATATCCCGGGGAGCTGTTTTTT. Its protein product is CASSLDVALAGYPGELFF.

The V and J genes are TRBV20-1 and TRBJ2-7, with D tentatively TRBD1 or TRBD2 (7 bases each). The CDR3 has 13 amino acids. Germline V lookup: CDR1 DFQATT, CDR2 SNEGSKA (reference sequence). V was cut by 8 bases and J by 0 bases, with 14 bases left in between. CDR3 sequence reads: CSSQGEGSYEQYF. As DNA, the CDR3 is TGCAGTTCCCAGGGGGAGGGCTCCTACGAGCAGTACTTC.

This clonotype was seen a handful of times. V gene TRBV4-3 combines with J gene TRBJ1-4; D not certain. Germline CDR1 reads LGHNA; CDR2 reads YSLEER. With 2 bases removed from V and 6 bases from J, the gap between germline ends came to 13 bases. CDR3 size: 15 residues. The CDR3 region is CASSQTRWLDEKLFF. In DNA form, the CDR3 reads TGCGCCAGCAGCCAAACGAGGTGGCTAGATGAAAAACTGTTTTTT.

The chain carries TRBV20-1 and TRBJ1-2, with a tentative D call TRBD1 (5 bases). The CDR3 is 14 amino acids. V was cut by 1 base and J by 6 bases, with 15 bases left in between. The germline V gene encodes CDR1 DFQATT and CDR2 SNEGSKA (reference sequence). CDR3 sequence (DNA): TGCAGTGCTAGAGCGCCGATTTTGGGGGATGGCTACACCTTC. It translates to CSARAPILGDGYTF.

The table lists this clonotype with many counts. The CDR3 DNA reads TGCAGCGTGGGACAGGGGGCAGGGCAGCCCCAGCATTTT. This encodes CSVGQGAGQPQHF. The V call is TRBV29-1, the J call TRBJ1-5, with 12 nucleotides matching TRBD1. After removal of 6 bases from V and 7 bases from J, the junction contained 4 bases not matched to a gene. CDR3 length equals 13 residues. The germline CDR1 and CDR2 sequences are SQVTM and ANQGSEA. The whole variable domain, remainder taken from reference TRBV29-1 and TRBJ1-5, is SAVISQKPSRDICQRGTSLTIQCQVDSQVTMMFWYRQQPGQSLTLIATANQGSEATYESGFVIDKFPISRPNLTFSTLTVSNMSPEDSSIYLCSVGQGAGQPQHFGDGTRLSIL.

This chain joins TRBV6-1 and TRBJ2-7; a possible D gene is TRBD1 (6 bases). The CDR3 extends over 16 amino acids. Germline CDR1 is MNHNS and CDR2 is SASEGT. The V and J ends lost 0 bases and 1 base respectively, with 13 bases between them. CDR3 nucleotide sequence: TGTGCCAGCAGTGAAGCTCAGGGGCAGGGATCCTACGAGCAGTACTTC. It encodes CASSEAQGQGSYEQYF.

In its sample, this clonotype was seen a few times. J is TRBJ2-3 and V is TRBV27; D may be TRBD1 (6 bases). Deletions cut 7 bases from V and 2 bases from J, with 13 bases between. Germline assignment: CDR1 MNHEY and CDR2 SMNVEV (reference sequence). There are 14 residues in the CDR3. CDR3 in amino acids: CASTGRGITDTQYF. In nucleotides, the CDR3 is TGTGCCAGCACCGGTAGGGGGATCACAGATACGCAGTATTTT.